What follows are 13 T cell receptor beta chains derived from one specimen sequenced in a study of OX40 agonist ivuxolimab in advanced cancers. The receptor library was made with the immunoSEQ multiplex PCR assay. What TCRdb holds here is the immuneACCESS table cut down to in-frame rearrangements. Part of the clones is not present; checked against another copy, under half of the missing clones reflect an unresolved V gene, and the others are unexplained. The sample profile shows tens of thousands of clones; about 88% of them were found once. The top ten clones comprise just under 7% of the sample. This sample comprised CD4+ or CD8+ T cells sorted from blood, obtained in a trial of the OX40 agonist ivuxolimab. Every receptor here comes from an adult with an advanced solid tumor such as melanoma, head and neck, liver or kidney cancer.

This clone was picked up one time. The CDR3 coding sequence is TGTGCCAGCAGCTTTCCCGGGAGGAGGGGGCGCGACGAGCAGTACTTC. It translates to CASSFPGRRGRDEQYF. V usage is TRBV7-2 and J usage is TRBJ2-7; D assignment may be TRBD1 or TRBD2 (7 bases each). The CDR3 totals 16 residues. CDR1 SGHTA and CDR2 FQGNSA come from the germline V gene. The V end lost 3 bases, the J end lost 5 bases, and 20 bases lay between the germline ends.

A few counts support this clone. J is TRBJ1-5 and V is TRBV6-5; TRBD1 is a possible D gene (5 bases). The CDR3 spans 15 residues. Germline V gene lookup returns CDR1 MNHEY and CDR2 SVGAGI. V lost 0 bases to trimming and J lost 1 base, with 7 bases between them. CDR3 residues: CASSYSGVSNQPQHF. In nucleotides, the CDR3 is TGTGCCAGCAGTTACTCAGGGGTGAGCAATCAGCCCCAGCATTTT.

The genes are TRBV2 and TRBJ2-7, with D unresolved. With 7 bases removed from V and 5 bases from J, the gap between germline ends came to 9 bases. CDR3 length: 11 amino acids. Germline-derived CDR1 and CDR2 are SNHLY and FYNNEI. The chain's CDR3 is CASNRVDEQYF. The CDR3, as DNA: TGTGCCAGCAACCGAGTCGACGAGCAGTACTTC.

V and J are TRBV27 and TRBJ2-4, with D perhaps TRBD1 (5 bases). Per germline, CDR1 MNHEY and CDR2 SMNVEV (reference sequence). Trimming removed 5 bases at V and 0 bases at J, with 8 bases between. This CDR3 is built from 14 residues. The CDR3 spells CASSVQGAKNIQYF. CDR3 sequence (DNA): TGTGCCAGCAGTGTGCAGGGAGCCAAAAACATTCAGTACTTC.

This chain uses TRBV28 with TRBJ2-3; TRBD1 aligns across 7 bases. The V gene end was trimmed by 7 bases and the J gene end by 3 bases; junction bases not matched to a gene: 7. This CDR3 has 14 residues. The germline V gene has CDR1 MDHEN and CDR2 SYDVKM. Here the CDR3 reads CASIRDRITDTQYF. In DNA form, the CDR3 reads TGTGCCAGCATTAGGGACAGAATTACAGATACGCAGTATTTT.

The genes are TRBV28 and TRBJ1-2; no firm D call. In germline, CDR1 is MDHEN, CDR2 SYDVKM. The CDR3 has 14 residues. Trimming left V 7 bases short and J 6 bases short, with 18 bases between. CDR3 DNA: TGTGCCAGCACCCCTGCAACCCCAACCCATGGCTACACCTTC. This codes for CASTPATPTHGYTF.

CDR3: CASSPGYEQYF. CDR3 bases: TGTGCCAGCTCACCGGGCTACGAGCAGTACTTC. The V and J genes are TRBV18 and TRBJ2-5, with D unclear. The end of the DNA aligns better with TRBJ2-7, so the J call may be wrong. The germline V gene encodes CDR1 KGHSH and CDR2 LQKENI. There are 11 residues in the CDR3.

In this sample, this clone turned up once. The V call is TRBV27, the J call TRBJ1-1, with D unresolved. Germline V gene sequence: CDR1 MNHEY, CDR2 SMNVEV (reference sequence). This CDR3 contains 16 residues. Trimming removed 8 bases at V and 6 bases at J, with 25 bases between. CDR3 sequence: CASFFSGQLTVAEAFF. CDR3 coding DNA: TGTGCCAGCTTTTTTTCCGGCCAACTTACAGTGGCTGAAGCTTTCTTT.

V and J are TRBV7-9 and TRBJ2-2, with D unclear. Germline lookup yields CDR1 SEHNR and CDR2 FQNEAQ (reference sequence). The ends were cut back, 6 bases at V and 7 bases at J, with 3 bases in the middle. There are 10 residues in the CDR3. CDR3 protein: CASSIGELFF. The CDR3 nucleotides read TGTGCCAGCAGTATCGGGGAGCTGTTTTTT.

This clone appeared once. This chain joins TRBV28 and TRBJ2-7; TRBD2 matches at 11 bases. This CDR3 has 15 amino acids. Per the germline V gene, CDR1 is MDHEN and CDR2 is SYDVKM. V was pared by 6 bases and J by 6 bases, with 10 bases of the junction left unmatched. The CDR3 DNA sequence: TGTGCCAGCAGCTCTTCTAGCGGGAGGAGATCCGAGCAGTACTTC. Translated, it gives CASSSSSGRRSEQYF.

Comment on this clone: A read error may account for a junction end that differs from germline. This chain joins TRBV27 and TRBJ2-2; D possibly corresponds to TRBD1 (6 bases). Germline CDR1 MNHEY, CDR2 SMNVEV (reference sequence). This CDR3 is built from 15 residues. As DNA, the CDR3 is TGTGCCATCAGTGGGACCAGGGGTTTCAAGGGGGAGCTGTTTTTT. Translating gives CAISGTRGFKGELFF.

V gene TRBV30 combines with J gene TRBJ2-3; 8 bases fit TRBD2. This CDR3 spans 14 amino acids. V lost 2 bases, J lost 4 bases, and 5 bases stayed unmatched. Germline V gene lookup returns CDR1 GTSNPN and CDR2 SVGIG (reference sequence). The CDR3 is CAWSLSGKADTQYF. CDR3 in DNA: TGTGCCTGGAGTCTTAGCGGGAAGGCAGATACGCAGTATTTT.

The chain has TRBV15 and TRBJ2-2; a weak D match, TRBD1 (6 bases). This CDR3 is built from 18 residues. Deletions cut 0 bases from V and 4 bases from J, with 18 bases between. The germline V gene has CDR1 LNHNV and CDR2 YYDKDF (reference sequence). The chain's CDR3 is CATSRDGLGRGSTGELFF. The CDR3 DNA follows: TGTGCCACCAGCAGAGACGGGTTGGGCAGGGGAAGCACCGGGGAGCTGTTTTTT.